Below are 21 T cell receptor beta chains sequenced from a single sample in a study of low-dose radiotherapy and immunotherapy resistance in tumors. Time point meaning: before trial treatment. cDNA synthesis used a TRAV/TRBV-specific primer set for both chains. TCRs were amplified for approximately 22 PCR cycles with a constant-region primer and V-primer adapter. TCRdb passed the reads through MiXCR, listing each CDR3 protein once. The sample consists of 60,000 to 90,000 distinct CDR3 sequences, less than 40% of them appearing once. This specimen was PBMCs, taken before treatment. Receptors were obtained from a female donor with ovarian cancer.

This clonotype was seen many times. The V call is TRBV28, the J call TRBJ1-6; D perhaps matches TRBD1 (5 bases). CDR3 size: 15 residues. Per germline, CDR1 MDHEN and CDR2 SYDVKM. With 6 bases removed from V and 5 bases from J, the gap between germline ends came to 14 bases. Here the CDR3 reads CASSSQGYDNSPLHF. In DNA, the CDR3 is TGTGCCAGCAGCTCTCAGGGCTACGATAATTCACCCCTCCACTTT. The full variable domain, in which reference TRBV28 and TRBJ1-6 provide the parts outside the CDR3, is DVKVTQSSRYLVKRTGEKVFLECVQDMDHENMFWYRQDPGLGLRLIYFSYDVKMKEKGDIPEGYSVSREKKERFSLILESASTNQTSMYLCASSSQGYDNSPLHFGNGTRLTVT.

This clonotype came up many times. The chain recombines TRBV7-3 with TRBJ2-2, with no clear D. Trimming stripped 2 bases from V and 8 bases from J, with 12 bases between. This CDR3 has 14 residues. CDR1 and CDR2 from the germline V gene are SGHTA and FQGTGA. For the CDR3, the DNA is TGTGCCAGCAGCTTAGTCGCTCCAGGAGGGGAGCTGTTTTTT. The encoded protein is CASSLVAPGGELFF.

This chain links TRBV29-1 with TRBJ1-1; D uncertain. The CDR3 runs 10 residues. Germline V CDR1 and CDR2: SQVTM, ANQGSEA. V lost 4 bases and J lost 7, with 7 bases in between. The CDR3 sequence: CSVGSLEAFF. Here the CDR3 DNA reads TGCAGCGTTGGGAGTCTTGAAGCTTTCTTT.

This clonotype appeared many times. The rearrangement joins TRBV5-1 to TRBJ1-1; D ambiguous. The V gene lost 4 bases and the J gene lost 4 bases, with 14 bases spanning the gap. The CDR3 has 14 residues. Germline V gene sequence: CDR1 SGHRS, CDR2 YFSETQ. Written as DNA, the CDR3 is TGCGCCAGCAGCCTGGACGGGTCGGGCACTGAAGCTTTCTTT. Protein product: CASSLDGSGTEAFF. Full variable domain (rest looked up from reference TRBV5-1 and TRBJ1-1): KAGVTQTPRYLIKTRGQQVTLSCSPISGHRSVSWYQQTPGQGLQFLFEYFSETQRNKGNFPGRFSGRQFSNSRSEMNVSTLELGDSALYLCASSLDGSGTEAFFGQGTRLTVV.

This clonotype was recorded at least ten times. The rearrangement uses TRBV21-1 and TRBJ1-6; TRBD1, the D gene given by the table, was not confirmed from the DNA. TRBV21-1 is a recognized pseudogene. The CDR3 runs 16 residues. The chain's CDR3 is CAGTGDFRGYNSPLHF. The CDR3 coding sequence is TGTGCGGGGACAGGGGATTTTAGGGGGTATAATTCACCCCTCCACTTT.

The V and J genes are TRBV9 and TRBJ1-1; D ambiguous. The CDR3 is 12 residues long. Trimming removed 3 bases at V and 6 bases at J, with 9 bases between. Germline V gene lookup returns CDR1 SGDLS and CDR2 YYNGEE. Here the CDR3 reads CASSAMTPEAFF. The DNA for the CDR3 is TGTGCCAGCAGCGCGATGACTCCTGAAGCTTTCTTT. The full variable domain, in which reference TRBV9 and TRBJ1-1 provide the parts outside the CDR3, is DSGVTQTPKHLITATGQRVTLRCSPRSGDLSVYWYQQSLDQGLQFLIQYYNGEERAKGNILERFSAQQFPDLHSELNLSSLELGDSALYFCASSAMTPEAFFGQGTRLTVV.

The sample holds many counts of this clonotype. The chain carries TRBV5-1 and TRBJ1-6; D possibly corresponds to TRBD1 (6 bases). The CDR3 extends over 16 amino acids. Trimming left V 4 bases short and J 7 bases short, with 18 bases between. CDR1 is SGHRS, CDR2 YFSETQ, per germline. CDR3 in DNA: TGCGCCAGCAGCAGGGACATTTCCGGCGGGAATTCACCCCTCCACTTT. Translated: CASSRDISGGNSPLHF.

The count of this clonotype is one. The likely explanation is a read error, given a far larger clone one base away. The conserved closing phenylalanine or tryptophan is absent in this CDR3, likely reflecting a read error. The chain combines TRBV6-2 or TRBV6-3 with TRBJ1-6, with 9 positions matching TRBD1. Germline V gene data show CDR1 as MNHEY and CDR2 as SVGEGT. V shed 6 bases and J 7 bases; nucleotides not matched to a gene: 4. This CDR3 has 14 residues. CDR3 amino acids: CASSRGQGNSPLHY. The CDR3 DNA sequence: TGTGCCAGCAGCCGAGGACAGGGGAATTCACCCCTCCACTAT.

The chain links TRBV19 to TRBJ2-3; tentatively, D is TRBD1 or TRBD2 (5 bases each). CDR3 length: 12 amino acids. V lost 1 base to trimming and J lost 6 bases, with 5 bases between them. Germline CDR1 reads LNHDA; CDR2 reads SQIVND (reference sequence). DNA for the CDR3: TGTGCCAGTAGTATAGGGGGGGATACGCAGTATTTT. The encoded protein is CASSIGGDTQYF.

This clonotype was detected many times. The rearrangement uses TRBV7-9 and TRBJ2-7; D is possibly TRBD2 (6 bases). The V end lost 0 bases, the J end lost 0 bases, and 18 bases lay between the germline ends. The germline V gene has CDR1 SEHNR and CDR2 FQNEAQ (reference sequence). The CDR3 totals 18 residues. CDR3 sequence: CASSLAQSGQRFSYEQYF. CDR3 in DNA: TGTGCCAGCAGCTTAGCGCAGAGCGGGCAGAGATTCTCCTACGAGCAGTACTTC.

This clonotype appeared many times. The chain carries TRBV28 and TRBJ2-7; TRBD1 aligns across 10 bases. This CDR3 contains 15 residues. Germline loops: CDR1 MDHEN, CDR2 SYDVKM. V shed 4 bases, J shed 7 bases, and the junction held 10 bases outside the gene matches. This CDR3 is CASSSPGQGMWEQYF. DNA for the CDR3: TGTGCCAGCAGTTCACCGGGACAGGGGATGTGGGAGCAGTACTTC.

This clonotype was observed many times. V and J are TRBV28 and TRBJ2-2; D is possibly TRBD1 (6 bases). Germline CDR1 reads MDHEN; CDR2 reads SYDVKM. V gave up 6 bases and J gave up 6 bases, with 11 bases separating them. This CDR3 has 13 amino acids. In DNA form, the CDR3 reads TGTGCCAGCAGGAGAGGGGGACCCGGGGAGCTGTTTTTT. Protein product: CASRRGGPGELFF.

At least ten counts were recorded for this clonotype. The V call is TRBV13, the J call TRBJ2-2; 10 nucleotides agree with TRBD1. From germline, CDR1 is PRHDT and CDR2 FYEKMQ (reference sequence). The V and J ends lost 3 bases and 7 bases, in that order; junction bases with no gene match: 2. CDR3 size: 14 residues. CDR3 region: CASSLGQGFGELFF. In DNA form, the CDR3 reads TGTGCCAGCAGCTTGGGACAGGGGTTCGGGGAGCTGTTTTTT.

A note on this clonotype: Given a far larger clone just one base away, this is likely a sequencing read error. V and J are TRBV5-5 and TRBJ2-2; 13 nucleotides line up with TRBD2. Germline V gene lookup returns CDR1 SGHKS and CDR2 YYEKEE (reference sequence). The CDR3 loop spans 16 amino acids. CDR3 sequence: CARSRGLAGNTGERFF. The CDR3 bases are TGTGCCAGAAGTCGGGGACTAGCGGGGAACACCGGGGAGCGGTTTTTT.

This clonotype was seen repeatedly, ten times or more. Germline is not matched at one junction end, which may reflect a read error. The chain combines TRBV29-1 with TRBJ2-7, with TRBD1 matching over 9 bases. Germline V gives CDR1 SQVTM, CDR2 ANQGSEA. The CDR3 spans 14 residues. The CDR3 nucleotides read TGCAGCGCTGAAACAGGGGGCTACCACTACGAGCAGTACTTC. Translation: CSAETGGYHYEQYF.

The sample holds one count of this clonotype. The chain combines TRBV20-1 with TRBJ2-1; D ambiguous. Germline V lookup: CDR1 DFQATT, CDR2 SNEGSKA (reference sequence). This CDR3 is 13 amino acids long. V lost 3 bases and J lost 4, with 10 bases in between. The CDR3, as DNA: TGCAGTGCTAGTCCCCCTAGTTACAATGAGCAGTTCTTC. This gives the protein CSASPPSYNEQFF.

This clonotype was counted ten times or more. This chain joins TRBV10-1 and TRBJ1-5; TRBD1 matches 7 bases. Germline V gene data show CDR1 as WNHNN and CDR2 as SYGVQD (reference sequence). The CDR3 runs to 13 residues. V gave up 6 bases and J gave up 5 bases; unmatched junction bases: 4. The CDR3: CASSRDSDQPQHF. CDR3 coding DNA: TGCGCCAGCAGCCGGGACAGTGATCAGCCCCAGCATTTT.

V gene TRBV5-6 combines with J gene TRBJ1-5; TRBD1 is a possible D gene (5 bases). V lost 3 bases, J lost 12 bases, and 16 bases lay in between. The CDR3 has 13 residues. Germline V CDR1 and CDR2: SGHDT, YYEEEE. The DNA of the CDR3 is TGTGCCAGCAGCTCCAGATCAGGGAGGCTCCAGCATTTT. It codes for CASSSRSGRLQHF.

This clonotype has at least ten counts. J is TRBJ2-5 and V is TRBV10-3; 7 positions match TRBD1. This CDR3 has 14 amino acids. From germline, CDR1 is ENHRY and CDR2 SYGVKD. After removal of 4 bases from V and 3 bases from J, the junction contained 5 bases not matched to a gene. CDR3 coding DNA: TGTGCCATCAGTGCGTCCGGGACAGAAGAGACCCAGTACTTC. This encodes CAISASGTEETQYF.

About this clonotype: A single base is all that separates this from a far larger clone, so a read error is likely. The gene calls are TRBV18 and TRBJ2-7; 8 bases agree with TRBD2. Germline CDR1 KGHSH, CDR2 LQKENI. This CDR3 is built from 20 residues. The V segment lost 4 bases and the J segment 7 bases; nucleotides outside the gene matches: 27. This CDR3 reads CASSRMVGTSGGSSYNEQYF. The CDR3 region has the DNA TGTGCCAGCTCACGGATGGTCGGTACTAGCGGTGGTAGCTCCTACAATGAGCAGTACTTC.

This clonotype was recorded many times. This rearrangement joins TRBV20-1 to TRBJ2-2; D call uncertain. The V end was cut by 3 bases, the J end by 6 bases, with 11 bases between. Germline V lookup: CDR1 DFQATT, CDR2 SNEGSKA (reference sequence). The CDR3 consists of 13 residues. CDR3 loop: CSARNLDAGELFF. The CDR3 DNA follows: TGCAGTGCTAGGAACTTGGATGCCGGGGAGCTGTTTTTT.